The 28 T cell receptor beta chains below all came from one sample that was sequenced in a study of response to subunit inactivated influenza vaccine (dated by TCRdb to 2017 to 2018). Library construction relied on RT-PCR. TCRdb names Illumina HiSeq 2500 as the instrument used. TCRdb reran the public reads through fastp at Q25 and MiXCR, keeping productive beta chains. Each record represents a unique CDR3 protein, reported with the most common genes and DNA among its rows. The sample data list about 780,000 distinct CDR3 sequences, and around 18% of these were observed just once. The biggest ten clones account for 11% of the sample. The sequencing here drew on PBMCs from blood, taken roughly 5 days after vaccination. These receptor sequences come from a man aged 50-60 years who received an inactivated influenza vaccine. Donor details come from another sample of the same person, matched by shared clones.

The sample holds a few counts of this clonotype. This chain links TRBV7-2 with TRBJ2-4; 7 nucleotides agree with TRBD2. With 5 bases clipped from V and 13 bases from J, the junction kept 11 bases outside the gene matches. The CDR3 is made up of 13 amino acids. Germline V gene sequence: CDR1 SGHTA, CDR2 FQGNSA. The DNA of the CDR3 is TGTGCCAGCAGCCAAACCTACCGGGGGGTACAGTACTTC. Amino acid sequence: CASSQTYRGVQYF.

This clonotype appeared many times. The rearrangement uses TRBV20-1 and TRBJ1-4; no reliable D call. This CDR3 is built from 13 residues. Trimming stripped 6 bases from V and 4 bases from J, with 12 bases between. CDR1 and CDR2 (germline): DFQATT, SNEGSKA (reference sequence). In DNA, the CDR3 is TGCAGTGCGACCCAGAGGAGTAATGAAAAACTGTTTTTT. It is translated as CSATQRSNEKLFF.

This clonotype was detected ten times or more. The chain carries TRBV7-2 and TRBJ1-2; possible D gene TRBD1, 6 bases. In germline, CDR1 is SGHTA, CDR2 FQGNSA. The ends were cut back, 5 bases at V and 2 bases at J, with 12 bases in the middle. The CDR3 runs 14 residues. Written as DNA, the CDR3 is TGTGCCAGCAGCCGCACAGGGAACAACTATGGCTACACCTTC. This translates into CASSRTGNNYGYTF. The full variable domain, completed using reference TRBV7-2 and TRBJ1-2, is GAGVSQSPSNKVTEKGKDVELRCDPISGHTALYWYRQSLGQGLEFLIYFQGNSAPDKSGLPSDRFSAERTGGSVSTLTIQRTQQEDSAVYLCASSRTGNNYGYTFGSGTRLTVV.

In its sample, this clonotype was seen many times. The chain couples TRBV12-3 or TRBV12-4 to TRBJ2-5; D is perhaps TRBD1 or TRBD2 (5 bases each). Trimming cost V 4 bases and J 7 bases, with 19 bases left between them. The CDR3 sequence is 15 residues long. This CDR3 reads CASSYSGTSGSTQYF. The CDR3 DNA sequence: TGTGCCAGCAGTTATTCCGGGACGAGTGGCTCGACCCAGTACTTC.

In its sample, this clonotype was seen a few times. The chain combines TRBV3-1 with TRBJ2-3, with TRBD2 as a possible D gene (5 bases). CDR3 length: 16 residues. CDR1 and CDR2 (germline): LGHDT, YNNKEL (reference sequence). Trimming took 1 base from V and 1 from J, leaving 12 bases between them. As DNA, the CDR3 is TGTGCCAGCAGCCAAGTGGTTAAGGGAGGCACAGATACGCAGTATTTT. It codes for CASSQVVKGGTDTQYF.

This clonotype was seen many times. The chain links TRBV29-1 to TRBJ1-1; 8 bases fit TRBD1. CDR1 is SQVTM and CDR2 is ANQGSEA in the germline V gene. The CDR3 has 12 residues. Losses at the gene ends were 8 bases for V and 3 bases for J; bases not matched to a gene: 5. CDR3 sequence reads: CSSGGLYTEAFF. CDR3 nucleotide sequence: TGCAGCTCAGGGGGCCTGTACACTGAAGCTTTCTTT.

This chain connects TRBV28 to TRBJ1-2, with D possibly TRBD1 on 5 matching bases. This CDR3 is built from 17 residues. V gave up 4 bases and J gave up 4 bases, with 22 bases separating them. CDR1 is MDHEN, CDR2 SYDVKM, per germline. The DNA for the CDR3 is TGTGCCAGCAGTTCCTCAGTCAGGACATTCATCCCCTATGGCTACACCTTC. Protein: CASSSSVRTFIPYGYTF.

This clonotype came up a few times. The chain recombines TRBV29-1 with TRBJ2-4; a weak D match, TRBD2 (6 bases). The CDR3 consists of 12 residues. In germline, CDR1 is SQVTM, CDR2 ANQGSEA. V lost 3 bases and J 7 bases, leaving 10 bases between the germline ends. The CDR3 DNA is TGCAGCGTTGAGAAAGGAGGGAACATTCAGTACTTC. It is translated as CSVEKGGNIQYF.

The chain couples TRBV6-2 or TRBV6-3 to TRBJ2-4; 9 bases match TRBD2. Trimming at V came to 2 bases and at J to 1 base, leaving 6 bases not matched to a gene. Germline V gene data show CDR1 as MNHEY and CDR2 as SVGEGT. This CDR3 is 17 amino acids long. CDR3 nucleotide sequence: TGTGCCAGCAGTTACACTCTAAGCGGGGGGGCCAAAAACATTCAGTACTTC. Amino acid sequence: CASSYTLSGGAKNIQYF.

The V and J genes are TRBV6-5 and TRBJ1-1; 7 bases agree with TRBD1. Germline loops: CDR1 MNHEY, CDR2 SVGAGI. J gave up 2 bases and V 0 bases, and 12 bases lay outside the gene matches. The length of the CDR3 is 18 residues. CDR3 amino acids: CASSYSWPGQRLNTEAFF. The DNA for the CDR3 is TGTGCCAGCAGTTACTCCTGGCCGGGACAGAGACTCAACACTGAAGCTTTCTTT.

The chain uses TRBV10-2 and TRBJ2-5, with 13 positions matching TRBD2. Germline assignment: CDR1 WSHSY and CDR2 SAAADI. CDR3 size: 16 residues. V lost 3 bases to trimming and J lost 3 bases; unmatched junction nucleotides: 4. The DNA of the CDR3 is TGCGCCAGCAGTGATCCGACTAGCGGGAGGAAAGAGACCCAGTACTTC. Residues: CASSDPTSGRKETQYF.

This clonotype was detected ten times or more. The rearrangement joins TRBV12-3 or TRBV12-4 to TRBJ2-7; no definite D call. This CDR3 is 13 amino acids long. V gave up 7 bases and J gave up 6 bases, with 16 bases separating them. The CDR3 DNA reads as TGTGCCAGCACACCCCGACCTCATTTCGAGCAGTACTTC. It encodes CASTPRPHFEQYF.

This clonotype was picked up a small number of times. The chain is built from TRBV12-3 or TRBV12-4 and TRBJ2-5; 10 bases map to TRBD1. J gave up 5 bases and V 7 bases, and 13 bases lay outside the gene matches. The CDR3 is 16 residues long. DNA of the CDR3: TGTGCCAGCACCGACGCCGGGACAGGGGCTTTTGAGACCCAGTACTTC. It encodes CASTDAGTGAFETQYF.

This clonotype was recorded a few times. V is TRBV20-1 and J is TRBJ2-7; D possibly corresponds to TRBD1 (5 bases). V was clipped by 1 base and J by 6 bases, with 10 bases between them. From germline, CDR1 is DFQATT and CDR2 SNEGSKA (reference sequence). The CDR3 spans 12 residues. The CDR3 nucleotides read TGCAGTGCTAGAGCCTCAGGGTTCGAGCAGTACTTC. This sequence encodes CSARASGFEQYF.

This clonotype was counted ten times or more. V usage is TRBV3-1 and J usage is TRBJ1-1; no definite D call. The V gene lost 4 bases and the J gene lost 4 bases, with 10 bases spanning the gap. Germline CDR1 is LGHDT and CDR2 is YNNKEL (reference sequence). The CDR3 has 13 amino acids. CDR3 sequence (DNA): TGTGCCAGCAGCCCAACATGGGGCACTGAAGCTTTCTTT. It codes for CASSPTWGTEAFF.

The chain has TRBV20-1 and TRBJ2-5; 10 positions agree with TRBD2. The CDR3 is 16 amino acids. Per the germline V gene, CDR1 is DFQATT and CDR2 is SNEGSKA (reference sequence). Trimming at V came to 2 bases and at J to 0 bases, leaving 6 bases not matched to a gene. CDR3 bases: TGCAGTGCTAGATCGCCGACTAGCGGGTACCAAGAGACCCAGTACTTC. Translated: CSARSPTSGYQETQYF.

The table lists this clonotype with a few counts. CDR3 coding DNA: TGCAGTGCCAAGGGACAGGGGCTATTCTACGAGCAGTACTTC. The encoded protein is CSAKGQGLFYEQYF. This sequence joins TRBV20-1 and TRBJ2-7, with 10 bases aligning to TRBD1. Germline CDR1 and CDR2: DFQATT and SNEGSKA (reference sequence). V dropped 6 bases and J dropped 3; count of bases not matched to a gene: 8. The CDR3 extends over 14 amino acids.

V usage is TRBV4-3 and J usage is TRBJ2-1; D remains unclear. Germline loops: CDR1 LGHNA, CDR2 YSLEER. This CDR3 spans 16 amino acids. V shed 1 base and J shed 0 bases, with 10 bases lying between them. The CDR3 here is CASSQVHGLSYNEQFF. The CDR3 DNA sequence: TGCGCCAGCAGCCAAGTTCACGGTCTCTCCTACAATGAGCAGTTCTTC.

This chain connects TRBV20-1 to TRBJ2-5, with 8 bases that match TRBD1. Germline V gives CDR1 DFQATT, CDR2 SNEGSKA (reference sequence). V trimming: 4 bases; J trimming: 5 bases; junction bases outside the gene matches: 15. There are 16 residues in the CDR3. CDR3 sequence reads: CSANPPGQGALETQYF. CDR3 DNA: TGCAGTGCTAACCCCCCAGGCCAGGGGGCTTTGGAGACCCAGTACTTC.

This chain joins TRBV29-1 and TRBJ1-4; D may be TRBD1 (6 bases). There are 12 residues in the CDR3. In germline, CDR1 is SQVTM, CDR2 ANQGSEA. The V end was cut by 4 bases, the J end by 6 bases, with 9 bases between. Written as DNA, the CDR3 is TGCAGCGTTGTACAGGGTGATGAAAAACTGTTTTTT. Encoded protein: CSVVQGDEKLFF.

This clonotype has a handful of counts. This chain connects TRBV9 to TRBJ2-7; D may be TRBD2 (7 bases). The length of the CDR3 is 13 residues. Germline loops: CDR1 SGDLS, CDR2 YYNGEE. V lost 2 bases, J lost 5 bases, and 11 bases lay in between. The CDR3 DNA is TGTGCCAGCAGCGTCGGGGGGCGGGACGAGCAGTACTTC. It is translated as CASSVGGRDEQYF.

This clonotype has at least ten counts. The rearrangement joins TRBV29-1 to TRBJ2-5; weak D call: TRBD1 (6 bases). The CDR3 runs to 14 residues. Germline V gene lookup returns CDR1 SQVTM and CDR2 ANQGSEA. Trimming took 6 bases from V and 1 from J, leaving 15 bases between them. In nucleotides, the CDR3 is TGCAGCGTCCACCGGGACAACTCCCAAGAGACCCAGTACTTC. Its protein product is CSVHRDNSQETQYF.

CDR3 region: CASSRTSGRNEQFF. The CDR3 region has the DNA TGTGCCAGCAGCCGGACTAGCGGGCGAAATGAGCAGTTCTTC. This chain links TRBV5-6 with TRBJ2-1, with 11 bases fitting TRBD2. V gave up 4 bases and J gave up 7 bases; unmatched junction bases: 4. Germline V gene lookup returns CDR1 SGHDT and CDR2 YYEEEE. The CDR3 length is 14 residues.

This clonotype was seen repeatedly, ten times or more. The chain joins TRBV20-1 to TRBJ2-3; maybe TRBD2 (5 bases). V dropped 3 bases and J dropped 6 bases, with 13 bases sitting between them. The V gene's germline CDR1 is DFQATT and CDR2 SNEGSKA (reference sequence). This CDR3 is 13 amino acids long. CDR3 region: CSASGRAGDTQYF. The CDR3 nucleotides read TGCAGTGCTAGTGGGCGGGCTGGGGATACGCAGTATTTT.

This clonotype came up a few times. V usage is TRBV5-5 and J usage is TRBJ2-2; 13 nucleotides agree with TRBD2. Germline V gene data show CDR1 as SGHKS and CDR2 as YYEKEE (reference sequence). Germline trimming cut 4 bases from V and 3 bases from J; bases unmatched to any gene: 3. There are 16 residues in the CDR3. Here the CDR3 reads CASSTSGGADTGELFF. The DNA of the CDR3 is TGTGCCAGCAGCACTAGCGGGGGGGCGGACACCGGGGAGCTGTTTTTT.

This clonotype came up many times. The chain employs TRBV12-3 or TRBV12-4 and TRBJ1-4, with a weak D call TRBD1 (5 bases). The V end lost 4 bases, the J end lost 8 bases, and 14 bases lay between the germline ends. The CDR3 sequence is 14 residues long. In DNA form, the CDR3 reads TGTGCCAGCAGTTCGTGGGGGAGGGAAGAAAAACTGTTTTTT. Translated: CASSSWGREEKLFF.

J is TRBJ2-1 and V is TRBV23-1, with D perhaps TRBD1 (7 bases). TRBV23-1 is an open reading frame, and its role is uncertain. Trimming stripped 1 base from V and 10 bases from J, with 38 bases between. CDR3 length: 22 amino acids. CDR3 residues: CASSQFFGGLGTGQRHDREQFF. The CDR3 bases are TGCGCCAGCAGTCAATTTTTCGGGGGCTTGGGAACGGGACAGCGCCATGATCGAGAGCAGTTCTTC.

The genes are TRBV7-2 and TRBJ2-2; D not certain. The CDR3 has 16 amino acids. The V gene lost 1 base and the J gene lost 7 bases, with 16 bases spanning the gap. Germline lookup yields CDR1 SGHTA and CDR2 FQGNSA. CDR3 sequence (DNA): TGTGCCAGCAGCTTAGAATCGATCGGGTATAGCGGGGAGCTGTTTTTT. It is translated as CASSLESIGYSGELFF.